One and the same sample provided the 5 T cell receptor beta chains below, sequenced in a study of response to subunit inactivated influenza vaccine. TCRdb reanalysed the RT-PCR reads using MiXCR and keeps one entry per CDR3 protein. The sample comprises about half a million distinct CDR3 sequences, about a tenth of which are singletons, and about 12% rests with the top ten. The starting material was PBMCs from blood, obtained about 40 days after vaccination. The source of these receptors is a man between 50 and 59 years old who received an inactivated influenza vaccine.

The chain couples TRBV10-3 to TRBJ2-1; perhaps TRBD2 as D (5 bases). The CDR3 has 14 amino acids. CDR1 ENHRY and CDR2 SYGVKD come from the germline V gene. Trimming pared 7 bases from V and 2 bases from J, leaving 12 bases between. CDR3 loop: CAITDSPTYNEQFF. The DNA of the CDR3 is TGTGCCATCACGGACTCCCCGACCTACAATGAGCAGTTCTTC.

This clonotype occurred a few times. The J gene is TRBJ2-1, the V gene TRBV15; 8 positions match TRBD1. The CDR3 is made up of 16 amino acids. Germline V CDR1 and CDR2: LNHNV, YYDKDF (reference sequence). J lost 0 bases, V lost 3 bases, and 4 bases had no gene match. The CDR3 sequence: CATSRNRGSSYNEQFF. In DNA form, the CDR3 reads TGTGCCACCAGCAGGAACAGGGGGAGCTCCTACAATGAGCAGTTCTTC.

In this sample, this clonotype turned up many times. The chain carries TRBV5-1 and TRBJ2-1, with D possibly being TRBD2 (6 bases). The germline V gene encodes CDR1 SGHRS and CDR2 YFSETQ. The CDR3 contains 13 residues. The germline V and J ends were trimmed by 5 bases and 1 base, with 7 bases remaining between them. CDR3 sequence reads: CASRAGSYNEQFF. The CDR3 nucleotides are TGCGCCAGCAGGGCGGGATCCTACAATGAGCAGTTCTTC.

V gene TRBV5-1 combines with J gene TRBJ2-3, with 9 bases that match TRBD2. CDR3 length: 16 amino acids. Germline CDR1 SGHRS, CDR2 YFSETQ. J was trimmed by 5 bases and V by 4 bases; bases with no gene match: 11. The CDR3 DNA is TGCGCCAGCAGCCCCCCCATAGTAGCGGGAGAAGATACGCAGTATTTT. This gives the protein CASSPPIVAGEDTQYF.

J is TRBJ2-7 and V is TRBV5-1; TRBD2 matches 9 bases. Trimming cost V 1 base and J 2 bases; bases outside gene matches: 4. CDR1 is SGHRS and CDR2 is YFSETQ in the germline V gene. The CDR3 length is 15 residues. The DNA of the CDR3 is TGCGCCAGCAGCTTGTTAGCGGGGGTAACCTACGAGCAGTACTTC. Its translation: CASSLLAGVTYEQYF.